The clone carrying this T cell receptor beta chain was seen many times. What it binds is unknown. Germline V gene sequence: CDR1 DFQATT, CDR2 SNEGSKA (reference sequence). V was cut by 6 bases and J by 9 bases, with 12 bases left in between. The CDR3 totals 11 residues. The data derive from a study of blood T cells in healthy people across ages. Study-level background: Template switching recovered approximately one barcoded beta molecule for every two T cells.

The use of a sample-barcoded 5' primer and a J-beta primer mix characterized a second PCR of 7 to 11 cycles. A template-switch adaptor that had 12 random nucleotides put a tag on each cDNA molecule. TCRdb analysed the 5' RACE reads with MiXCR anew, one entry per CDR3 protein. This table has more than 650,000 distinct CDR3 sequences, around a fifth appearing once. Drawn from each donor were 8.5 to 10 milliliters of peripheral blood. Study-level findings and limits: The recorded TCR beta diversity per million T cells decreased in a roughly linear manner with age.

The sequence was obtained from a man between 65 and 80 years old in good health. The chain links TRBV20-1 to TRBJ2-1; D ambiguous. What was sequenced was blood. This CDR3 reads CSATITSEQFF. For the CDR3, the DNA is TGCAGTGCCACTATCACGAGTGAGCAGTTCTTC.